The rows below give T cell receptor beta chains drawn from one sample of a study of monozygotic twins with inflammatory bowel disease. TCRdb re-called the 5' RACE reads and gives one entry per CDR3 protein, without DNA. Its table lists fewer than 400,000 distinct CDR3 sequences. The sample comprised blood. These TCRs come from a human donor with ulcerative colitis or Crohn's disease, or a healthy co-twin of an affected twin (not recorded which). Each CDR3 is given with its conserved first and last residue.

j_gene: TRBJ2-7; v_gene: TRBV6-5; CDR3aa: CASSSELYEQYF
j_gene: TRBJ2-7; v_gene: TRBV27; CDR3aa: CASSQTGLPYEQYF
j_gene: TRBJ2-1; v_gene: TRBV9; CDR3aa: CASSPAGLAGANEQFF
j_gene: TRBJ2-7; v_gene: TRBV7-9; CDR3aa: CASSRDRPSYEQYF
j_gene: TRBJ1-5; v_gene: TRBV6-1; CDR3aa: CVSSEIVISNQPQHF
j_gene: TRBJ2-3; v_gene: TRBV4-2; CDR3aa: CASSQAELADTQYF
j_gene: TRBJ1-6; v_gene: TRBV7-9; CDR3aa: CASSSRTGRSPLHF
j_gene: TRBJ1-1; v_gene: TRBV5-4; CDR3aa: CASSLVARTGAEAFF
j_gene: TRBJ2-3; v_gene: TRBV5-4; CDR3aa: CASSLEVSGPSWGTDTQYF
j_gene: TRBJ2-3; v_gene: TRBV4-3; CDR3aa: CASSQAGTSGIFWPDTQYF
j_gene: TRBJ1-1; v_gene: TRBV30; CDR3aa: CAWSSDRPGTEAFF
j_gene: TRBJ1-2; v_gene: TRBV19; CDR3aa: CASSIAVNYGYTF
j_gene: TRBJ2-3; v_gene: TRBV6-5; CDR3aa: CASSYTPPGQAPTDTQYF
j_gene: TRBJ1-1; v_gene: TRBV6-5; CDR3aa: CASSYLTGGMDTEAFF
j_gene: TRBJ2-7; v_gene: TRBV28; CDR3aa: CASTGTGRHEQYF
j_gene: TRBJ2-7; v_gene: TRBV6-2/TRBV6-3; CDR3aa: CASTETTYEQYF
j_gene: TRBJ2-5; v_gene: TRBV20-1; CDR3aa: CSARIGGASGPGETQYF
j_gene: TRBJ2-2; v_gene: TRBV29-1; CDR3aa: CSARQGQGSGELFF
j_gene: TRBJ1-1; v_gene: TRBV5-6; CDR3aa: CASSLSRVAGTEAFF
j_gene: TRBJ2-1; v_gene: TRBV10-3; CDR3aa: CAISEIGTGFPSFF
j_gene: TRBJ2-7; v_gene: TRBV20-1; CDR3aa: CSAREISSYEQYF
j_gene: TRBJ2-1; v_gene: TRBV15; CDR3aa: CATSRDLEVRSYNEQFF